This T cell receptor (beta chain) appears in the sequencing data of a study of OX40 agonist ivuxolimab in advanced cancers. Across the whole study: Ivuxolimab, an antibody that agonizes OX40 (CD134), was administered to the patients.

The CDR3 extends over 16 amino acids. The germline V gene encodes CDR1 MDHEN and CDR2 SYDVKM. V was pared by 7 bases and J by 6 bases, with 23 bases between. General study findings and limits: The authors also found low normalized T-cell clonal expansion in some nonresponders. In the 0.1 to 3.0 mg/kg range, CD4+ and CD8+ blood T cells had expanded clonally by week 6.

To note about this clone: Its antigen is still unknown.

Generated by immunoSEQ multiplex PCR, the TCRdb table keeps only in-frame clones and is missing some. The table has some 150,000 clones, 90% seen once. The sample consisted of CD4+ or CD8+ T cells sorted from blood, taken in a trial of the OX40 agonist ivuxolimab. J is TRBJ2-3 and V is TRBV28; D gene unclear. The clonotype was recovered from an adult with an advanced solid tumor such as melanoma, head and neck, liver or kidney cancer. The CDR3 loop is CASNLFGRMLGDTQYF. The CDR3 region has the DNA TGTGCCAGCAATCTTTTTGGACGGATGCTCGGCGATACGCAGTATTTT.